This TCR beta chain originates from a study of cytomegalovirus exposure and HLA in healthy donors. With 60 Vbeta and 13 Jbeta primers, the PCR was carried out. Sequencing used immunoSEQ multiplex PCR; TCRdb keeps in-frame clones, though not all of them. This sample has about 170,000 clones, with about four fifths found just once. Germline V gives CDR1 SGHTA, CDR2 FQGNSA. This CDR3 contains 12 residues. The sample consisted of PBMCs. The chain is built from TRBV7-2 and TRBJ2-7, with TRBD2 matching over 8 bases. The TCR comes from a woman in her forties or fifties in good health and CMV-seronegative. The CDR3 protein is CATSGTTYEQYF. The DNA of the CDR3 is TGTGCTACTAGCGGAACCACCTACGAGCAGTACTTC.